This T cell receptor beta chain was retrieved from a study of T cell responses to AZD1222 COVID-19 vaccine. The data were produced by immunoSEQ multiplex PCR, yet TCRdb's version contains in-frame clones alone and is incomplete. The table has 91,000 or so clones, roughly 92% seen once. The CDR3 consists of 16 residues. V lost 0 bases and J lost 3, with 14 bases in between. The germline CDR1 and CDR2 sequences are SGHDN and FVKESK. The chain employs TRBV14 and TRBJ1-2; D unclear. This TCR was recovered from an adult who received the AZD1222 COVID-19 vaccine. Sequencing used peripheral blood, obtained 28 days after the second AZD1222 dose. The CDR3 coding sequence is TGTGCCAGCAGCCAAGATCCTAGACCCCCGGACTATGGCTACACCTTC. Translated: CASSQDPRPPDYGYTF.